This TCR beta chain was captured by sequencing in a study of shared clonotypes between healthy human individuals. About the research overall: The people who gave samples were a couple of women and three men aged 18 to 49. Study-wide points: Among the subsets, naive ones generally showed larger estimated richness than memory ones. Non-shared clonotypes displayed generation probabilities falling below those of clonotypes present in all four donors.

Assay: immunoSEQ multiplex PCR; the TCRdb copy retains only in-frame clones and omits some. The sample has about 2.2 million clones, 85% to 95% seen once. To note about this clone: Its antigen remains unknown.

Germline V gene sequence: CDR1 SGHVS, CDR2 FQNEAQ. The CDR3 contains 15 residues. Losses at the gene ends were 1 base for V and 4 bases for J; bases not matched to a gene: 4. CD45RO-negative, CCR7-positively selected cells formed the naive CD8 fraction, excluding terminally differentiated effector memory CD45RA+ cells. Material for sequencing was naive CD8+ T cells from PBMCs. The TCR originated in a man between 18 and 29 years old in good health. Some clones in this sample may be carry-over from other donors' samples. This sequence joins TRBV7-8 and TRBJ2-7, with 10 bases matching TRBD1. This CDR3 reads CASSLGWDRGYEQYF. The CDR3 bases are TGTGCCAGCAGCTTAGGCTGGGACAGGGGTTACGAGCAGTACTTC.